This T cell receptor (beta chain) was recorded in a study of blood T cell repertoires in COVID-19. V lost 6 bases, J lost 3 bases, and 7 bases stayed unmatched. The length of the CDR3 is 14 residues. Germline V lookup: CDR1 SGHTA, CDR2 FQGNSA. As processed by the authors: Reference gene primer amplification in the assay estimated nucleated cell counts. The table came from immunoSEQ multiplex PCR; TCRdb's copy has only in-frame clones and leaves some out. The V and J calls and clone size are taken from that table; D and trimming were inferred from the DNA. The sample lists 110,000 or so clones, about nine tenths occurring once.

This clonotype was sampled from a human donor in a cohort sampled during active COVID-19. The sequenced material came from peripheral blood. The gene calls are TRBV7-2 and TRBJ2-7, with 8 bases fitting TRBD1. The CDR3: CASRMQGAGYEQYF. CDR3 nucleotides: TGTGCCAGCAGGATGCAGGGGGCGGGCTACGAGCAGTACTTC.